The 31 T cell receptor beta chains reported below all come from one sample, sequenced in a study of shared clonotypes between healthy human individuals. Repertoires were generated with immunoSEQ multiplex PCR, while TCRdb's copy carries only in-frame clones and drops some. This table holds more than 2 million clones, less than 95% found once. Terminally differentiated effector memory CD45RA+ cells were excluded from the naive CD8 cells, which were CD45RO-negative and positively selected for CCR7. The sequencing input was naive CD8+ T cells sorted from blood. The receptors derive from a man between 18 and 29 years old in good health.

V usage is TRBV6-6 and J usage is TRBJ2-7; 7 bases align to TRBD2. The trim removed 6 bases at V and 2 bases at J, leaving 10 bases unmatched. Per the germline V gene, CDR1 is MNHNY and CDR2 is SVGAGI (reference sequence). The CDR3 has 15 residues. The CDR3 bases are TGTGCCAGCAGACCCGTTAGGGACTATCCCTACGAGCAGTACTTC. Its translation: CASRPVRDYPYEQYF.

The J gene is TRBJ1-1, the V gene TRBV7-8; the match to TRBD1 covers 9 bases. V lost 1 base, J lost 10 bases, and 25 bases stayed unmatched. Germline lookup yields CDR1 SGHVS and CDR2 FQNEAQ. The CDR3 spans 20 residues. The DNA of the CDR3 is TGTGCCAGCAGCTTAGAGGGGGGCACCGGGACAGGGACTGATAGTGTGGGAGCTTTCTTT. Encoded protein: CASSLEGGTGTGTDSVGAFF.

A note on this clone: This same CDR3 is encoded by further DNA sequences in the sample. The chain combines TRBV27 with TRBJ1-1, with a possible D match to TRBD1 (6 bases). CDR1 is MNHEY and CDR2 is SMNVEV in the germline V gene (reference sequence). This CDR3 comprises 15 residues. V was trimmed by 3 bases and J by 2 bases, leaving 13 bases between them. The CDR3 DNA is TGTGCCAGCAGTTTGATAGGGGGGTTAAACACTGAAGCTTTCTTT. This translates into CASSLIGGLNTEAFF.

Worth noting for this clone: The identical CDR3 is also encoded by other nucleotide sequences in the sample. This chain uses TRBV5-4 with TRBJ2-7; D might be TRBD2 (6 bases). The CDR3 covers 14 residues. V was clipped by 4 bases and J by 2 bases, with 13 bases between them. Germline V gives CDR1 SGHNT, CDR2 YYREEE (reference sequence). This CDR3 is CASSPRDSTYEQYF. The CDR3 coding sequence is TGTGCCAGCAGCCCCCGGGACTCTACCTACGAGCAGTACTTC.

The rearrangement links TRBV5-1 to TRBJ1-5, with TRBD1 as a possible D gene (5 bases). The germline CDR1 and CDR2 sequences are SGHRS and YFSETQ. Trimming left V 0 bases short and J 4 bases short, with 11 bases between. There are 15 residues in the CDR3. CDR3 nucleotides: TGCGCCAGCAGCTTGGGGGACGGTAGAAATCAGCCCCAGCATTTT. Its protein is CASSLGDGRNQPQHF.

The gene calls are TRBV10-3 and TRBJ1-1; 9 nucleotides line up with TRBD1. The CDR3 has 16 amino acids. V shed 4 bases and J 3 bases; nucleotides not matched to a gene: 9. Looked up from germline, CDR1 is ENHRY and CDR2 is SYGVKD. DNA of the CDR3: TGTGCCATCAGTGGCGGAGATTGGACAGGGGACACTGAAGCTTTCTTT. It is translated as CAISGGDWTGDTEAFF.

The V and J genes are TRBV6-1 and TRBJ2-1; 7 positions match TRBD2. Per the germline V gene, CDR1 is MNHNS and CDR2 is SASEGT. V shed 2 bases, J shed 10 bases, and the junction held 8 bases outside the gene matches. The CDR3 sequence is 14 residues long. The CDR3 protein is CASSETTSPVEQFF. The CDR3 nucleotides read TGTGCCAGCAGTGAAACGACTAGCCCTGTGGAGCAGTTCTTC.

This rearrangement joins TRBV4-1 to TRBJ1-1, with TRBD1 as a possible D gene (6 bases). Germline values: CDR1 MGHRA, CDR2 YSYEKL. V lost 2 bases to trimming and J lost 3 bases, with 13 bases between them. This CDR3 region has 15 residues. CDR3 nucleotides: TGCGCCAGCAGCCAAACCCCAGGGGAACACACTGAAGCTTTCTTT. As protein: CASSQTPGEHTEAFF.

The V gene is TRBV4-3, the J gene TRBJ1-4; D perhaps matches TRBD1 (5 bases). V was trimmed by 4 bases and J by 8 bases, leaving 14 bases between them. The CDR3 length is 14 residues. CDR1 LGHNA and CDR2 YSLEER come from the germline V gene. The CDR3 loop reads CASSPGPPGEKLFF. The CDR3, as DNA: TGCGCCAGCAGCCCGGGGCCCCCCGGGGAAAAACTGTTTTTT.

V and J are TRBV7-9 and TRBJ2-7, with a weak D call TRBD1 (6 bases). With 4 bases removed from V and 3 bases from J, the gap between germline ends came to 16 bases. Germline V CDR1 and CDR2: SEHNR, FQNEAQ (reference sequence). The CDR3 contains 15 residues. The CDR3 coding sequence is TGTGCCAGCAGCTCCCCGGACAGATCCTACTACGAGCAGTACTTC. As protein: CASSSPDRSYYEQYF.

This chain uses TRBV5-1 with TRBJ2-7, with D possibly being TRBD2 (6 bases). Germline V gives CDR1 SGHRS, CDR2 YFSETQ. The CDR3 runs to 13 residues. The V gene lost 3 bases and the J gene lost 6 bases, with 13 bases spanning the gap. The CDR3 bases are TGCGCCAGCAGCTCGCCCCCCGGGGGCGAGCAGTACTTC. Translating gives CASSSPPGGEQYF.

Notes on this clone: Additional DNA sequences in this sample encode the identical CDR3. This rearrangement joins TRBV5-6 to TRBJ2-7, with 9 bases aligning to TRBD1. The germline CDR1 and CDR2 sequences are SGHDT and YYEEEE. After removal of 4 bases from V and 3 bases from J, the junction contained 5 bases not matched to a gene. The CDR3 loop spans 14 amino acids. In DNA, the CDR3 is TGTGCCAGCAGCCCCGGGACAGGGATCTACGAGCAGTACTTC. This encodes CASSPGTGIYEQYF.

This chain joins TRBV5-4 and TRBJ1-4; D is perhaps TRBD1 (6 bases). Germline assignment: CDR1 SGHNT and CDR2 YYREEE (reference sequence). CDR3 length: 15 residues. Trimming cost V 3 bases and J 6 bases, with 15 bases left between them. CDR3 amino acids: CASSYHGGADEKLFF. The CDR3 DNA follows: TGTGCCAGCAGCTACCACGGGGGCGCAGATGAAAAACTGTTTTTT.

This clone was seen only a few times. Other nucleotide sequences in the sample specify the same CDR3. The chain has TRBV7-9 and TRBJ1-1, with D perhaps matching TRBD1 (6 bases). The CDR3 sequence is 15 residues long. The V gene's germline CDR1 is SEHNR and CDR2 FQNEAQ (reference sequence). V lost 0 bases to trimming and J lost 1 base, with 9 bases between them. For the CDR3, the DNA is TGTGCCAGCAGCTTAGCGCAGGGGACGAACACTGAAGCTTTCTTT. As protein: CASSLAQGTNTEAFF.

This sequence joins TRBV27 and TRBJ1-1, with D tentatively TRBD1 (5 bases). Trimming left V 6 bases short and J 0 bases short, with 11 bases between. The germline gives CDR1 MNHEY, CDR2 SMNVEV (reference sequence). The CDR3 runs 14 residues. CDR3 region: CASSPGSLNTEAFF. CDR3 coding DNA: TGTGCCAGCAGCCCAGGGTCTCTGAACACTGAAGCTTTCTTT.

A note on this clone: Different DNA sequences within this sample yield the same CDR3. The rearrangement links TRBV27 to TRBJ2-6; D is possibly TRBD2 (5 bases). From germline, CDR1 is MNHEY and CDR2 SMNVEV (reference sequence). The CDR3 sequence is 14 residues long. V was shortened by 4 bases and J by 2 bases, with 6 bases between the two germline ends. Here the CDR3 DNA reads TGTGCCAGCAGTTCGGGGACTGGGGCCAACGTCCTGACTTTC. As protein: CASSSGTGANVLTF.

The J gene is TRBJ2-5, the V gene TRBV5-6; 8 nucleotides match TRBD2. The ends lost 3 bases at V and 2 bases at J; junction bases unmatched: 9. This CDR3 contains 16 residues. In germline, CDR1 is SGHDT, CDR2 YYEEEE. CDR3 residues: CASSSLAGMGQETQYF. The CDR3 region has the DNA TGTGCCAGCAGCTCATTAGCGGGAATGGGGCAAGAGACCCAGTACTTC.

V usage is TRBV13 and J usage is TRBJ2-7; D possibly matches TRBD1 or TRBD2 (5 bases each). Germline CDR1 PRHDT, CDR2 FYEKMQ (reference sequence). The CDR3 covers 15 residues. The V gene lost 1 base and the J gene lost 5 bases, with 15 bases spanning the gap. This chain's CDR3 is CASSLVGTPAHEQYF. In nucleotides, the CDR3 is TGTGCCAGCAGCTTAGTCGGGACCCCGGCCCACGAGCAGTACTTC.

The chain links TRBV4-2 to TRBJ2-1; possible D gene TRBD2, 6 bases. The V and J ends lost 0 bases and 7 bases respectively, with 13 bases between them. There are 15 residues in the CDR3. Germline V CDR1 and CDR2: LGHNA, YNFKEQ. The DNA of the CDR3 is TGTGCCAGCAGCCAAGACCCTAGCGTCCTTAATGAGCAGTTCTTC. Translation: CASSQDPSVLNEQFF.

CDR3 bases: TGTGCCAGCAGGGGGGACACCGCAACTAATGAAAAACTGTTTTTT. As protein: CASRGDTATNEKLFF. This chain connects TRBV7-9 to TRBJ1-4; the D gene is possibly TRBD1 (6 bases). The CDR3 totals 15 residues. CDR1 is SEHNR, CDR2 FQNEAQ, per germline (reference sequence). Trimming took 6 bases from V and 0 from J, leaving 11 bases between them.

The rearrangement uses TRBV28 and TRBJ1-6, with unresolved D. The CDR3 totals 16 residues. V was clipped by 2 bases and J by 7 bases, with 15 bases between them. CDR1 and CDR2 (germline): MDHEN, SYDVKM. CDR3 bases: TGTGCCAGCAGTTTAGGAGAATTGGGGTTGAATTCACCCCTCCACTTT. Translation gives CASSLGELGLNSPLHF.

As concerns this clone: In the same sample, other DNA sequences code for this CDR3. The chain is built from TRBV7-9 and TRBJ2-7; D remains ambiguous. The CDR3 spans 12 residues. Germline lookup yields CDR1 SEHNR and CDR2 FQNEAQ (reference sequence). Trimming stripped 4 bases from V and 2 bases from J, with 6 bases between. CDR3 sequence reads: CASSSQTYEQYF. The CDR3 nucleotides are TGTGCCAGCAGCTCTCAAACCTACGAGCAGTACTTC.

V is TRBV28 and J is TRBJ2-5; D unclear. CDR1 is MDHEN and CDR2 is SYDVKM in the germline V gene. V shed 3 bases and J shed 2 bases, with 13 bases lying between them. The CDR3 sequence is 15 residues long. The CDR3, as DNA: TGTGCCAGCAGTTTCAGGCTGCACCCTCAAGAGACCCAGTACTTC. Its translation is CASSFRLHPQETQYF.

The chain employs TRBV7-9 and TRBJ2-5; no definite D call. The CDR3 totals 17 residues. Trimming removed 3 bases from V and 1 base from J, with 18 bases in between. CDR1 and CDR2 from the germline V gene are SEHNR and FQNEAQ (reference sequence). The CDR3 coding sequence is TGTGCCAGCAGCTTTGCGGCTTTAGACTTCGTCCAAGAGACCCAGTACTTC. It specifies CASSFAALDFVQETQYF.

The chain joins TRBV13 to TRBJ1-2, with 9 nucleotides matching TRBD1. The V gene end was trimmed by 4 bases and the J gene end by 2 bases; junction bases not matched to a gene: 5. CDR1 and CDR2 from the germline V gene are PRHDT and FYEKMQ (reference sequence). This CDR3 is built from 15 residues. The DNA for the CDR3 is TGTGCCAGCAGCTCCGGGGACAGGGTAAACTATGGCTACACCTTC. Protein product: CASSSGDRVNYGYTF.

V gene TRBV7-2 combines with J gene TRBJ2-1, with 8 bases that match TRBD2. Germline-derived CDR1 and CDR2 are SGHTA and FQGNSA. This CDR3 is 15 amino acids long. V lost 5 bases to trimming and J lost 1 base; unmatched junction nucleotides: 4. The DNA of the CDR3 is TGTGCCAGCAGCATCGGACTAGCTTCCTACAATGAGCAGTTCTTC. Translation: CASSIGLASYNEQFF.

The genes are TRBV4-1 and TRBJ2-7; D possibly corresponds to TRBD2 (6 bases). Trimming removed 2 bases at V and 1 base at J, with 21 bases between. Germline V CDR1 and CDR2: MGHRA, YSYEKL. The CDR3 spans 18 residues. CDR3 sequence: CASSQSWPGEGVSYEQYF. The CDR3 DNA is TGCGCCAGCAGCCAATCGTGGCCGGGGGAAGGGGTATCCTACGAGCAGTACTTC.

The CDR3 loop reads CASSYKAGPTGELFF. The CDR3 DNA reads TGTGCCAGCAGTTACAAGGCGGGACCCACCGGGGAGCTGTTTTTT. The chain joins TRBV6-5 to TRBJ2-2; D is perhaps TRBD2 (6 bases). V was cut by 2 bases and J by 4 bases, with 11 bases left in between. The CDR3 sequence is 15 residues long. Germline V gene lookup returns CDR1 MNHEY and CDR2 SVGAGI.

This chain uses TRBV11-2 with TRBJ2-7, with D hard to call. The CDR3 runs to 14 residues. The V gene's germline CDR1 is SGHAT and CDR2 FQNNGV. The V end lost 1 base, the J end lost 3 bases, and 10 bases lay between the germline ends. The DNA of the CDR3 is TGTGCCAGCAGCTTAGGTGCCAGCCACTACGAGCAGTACTTC. It encodes CASSLGASHYEQYF. The variable domain in full, completed from reference TRBV11-2 and TRBJ2-7, reads EAGVAQSPRYKIIEKRQSVAFWCNPISGHATLYWYQQILGQGPKLLIQFQNNGVVDDSQLPKDRFSAERLKGVDSTLKIQPAKLEDSAVYLCASSLGASHYEQYFGPGTRLTVT.

The chain uses TRBV6-6 and TRBJ2-3; D ambiguous. V lost 0 bases to trimming and J lost 2 bases, with 12 bases between them. The CDR3 is 16 residues long. Looked up from germline, CDR1 is MNHNY and CDR2 is SVGAGI (reference sequence). In DNA, the CDR3 is TGTGCCAGCAGTTACTCTTTGGGTTCTTACACAGATACGCAGTATTTT. As protein: CASSYSLGSYTDTQYF.

J is TRBJ2-5 and V is TRBV27, with 7 nucleotides matching TRBD1. Per germline, CDR1 MNHEY and CDR2 SMNVEV (reference sequence). The CDR3 contains 14 residues. V lost 5 bases to trimming and J lost 5 bases; unmatched junction nucleotides: 8. CDR3 sequence: CASSPQGIGETQYF. CDR3 coding DNA: TGTGCCAGCAGTCCACAGGGGATTGGGGAGACCCAGTACTTC.